The 13 T cell receptor beta chains reported below all come from one sample, sequenced in a study of prognosis after radiotherapy for stage I lung cancer. Two-round multiplex PCR amplified TCR beta CDR3 from genomic DNA. The first PCR round targeted every TRBV and TRBJ gene with specific primers. One entry per CDR3 protein results from TCRdb running MiXCR on the multiplex PCR reads. There are 17,000 or so distinct CDR3 sequences in the sample; over 25% occur only once, and roughly 30% lies in the top ten. Material: PBMCs, obtained before or after stereotactic body radiation therapy (not recorded which). These TCRs come from a donor aged 50 or older with non-small cell lung cancer.

The chain has TRBV5-1 and TRBJ2-1; TRBD2 is a possible D gene (5 bases). Germline values: CDR1 SGHRS, CDR2 YFSETQ. This CDR3 has 15 amino acids. V was clipped by 5 bases and J by 10 bases, with 22 bases between them. DNA for the CDR3: TGCGCCAGCAGTGGGAATCTACTAGGGCGCAACGAGCAGTTCTTC. Its translation: CASSGNLLGRNEQFF.

The table lists this clonotype with many counts. The chain links TRBV5-1 to TRBJ2-5, with TRBD2 matching over 8 bases. Per germline, CDR1 SGHRS and CDR2 YFSETQ. This CDR3 spans 14 amino acids. Trimming took 4 bases from V and 5 from J; bases not matched to a gene: 7. The CDR3 sequence: CASSGSGRGETQYF. CDR3 sequence (DNA): TGCGCCAGCAGCGGAAGCGGGAGAGGGGAGACCCAGTACTTC.

This clonotype has at least ten counts. The V call is TRBV20-1, the J call TRBJ1-5; TRBD1 matches at 7 bases. Germline V gene data show CDR1 as DFQATT and CDR2 as SNEGSKA (reference sequence). This CDR3 has 13 amino acids. Trimming removed 6 bases from V and 4 bases from J; junction bases left unmatched: 6. The CDR3 reads CSAGQKVNQPQHF. The CDR3 nucleotides read TGCAGTGCGGGACAGAAGGTGAATCAGCCCCAGCATTTT.

Details on this clonotype: A far more abundant clone sits one base away, making this likely a read error. The CDR3 region has the DNA TGTGCCAGCAGCTTCGGCCTAGCGGCAAGCTGCTCCAATTCACCCCTCCACTTT. Its protein is CASSFGLAASCSNSPLHF. The J gene is TRBJ1-6, the V gene TRBV7-9, with unresolved D. V lost 3 bases and J lost 7, with 22 bases in between. CDR3 length equals 18 residues. The germline V gene encodes CDR1 SEHNR and CDR2 FQNEAQ (reference sequence).

Comment on this clonotype: The junction shows a germline mismatch at one end, possibly a read error. The gene calls are TRBV5-4 and TRBJ2-3, with TRBD1 identical over 8 bases. The CDR3 covers 13 residues. CDR1 is SGHNT and CDR2 is YYREEE in the germline V gene (reference sequence). The chain's CDR3 is CGTKDRDADTQYF. The DNA for the CDR3 is TGTGGCACCAAGGACAGGGATGCAGATACGCAGTACTTT.

Points on this clonotype: A far larger clone is one nucleotide away, so this likely arose from a read error. The chain joins TRBV7-2 to TRBJ2-5; D unresolved. The CDR3 consists of 11 residues. Germline V CDR1 and CDR2: SGHTA, FQGNSA. As DNA, the CDR3 is TGTGCCATCAGCTCTCGGGAGACCCAGTACTTC. This gives the protein CAISSRETQYF. The whole variable domain, filled in from reference TRBV7-2 and TRBJ2-5, reads GAGVSQSPSNKVTEKGKDVELRCDPISGHTALYWYRQSLGQGLEFLIYFQGNSAPDKSGLPSDRFSAERTGGSVSTLTIQRTQQEDSAVYLCAISSRETQYFGPGTRLLVL.

This clonotype was detected ten times or more. The chain joins TRBV5-5 to TRBJ1-4; D perhaps matches TRBD1 (5 bases). Germline values: CDR1 SGHKS, CDR2 YYEKEE (reference sequence). The length of the CDR3 is 16 residues. Trimming took 1 base from V and 8 from J, leaving 18 bases between them. The CDR3 protein is CASSLIGEGAGEKLFF. The CDR3 DNA follows: TGTGCCAGCAGCTTGATTGGTGAAGGGGCCGGGGAAAAACTGTTTTTT.

This clonotype was picked up many times. The rearrangement links TRBV27 to TRBJ2-5; 13 bases map to TRBD2. Looked up from germline, CDR1 is MNHEY and CDR2 is SMNVEV (reference sequence). This CDR3 spans 15 amino acids. J was trimmed by 4 bases and V by 2 bases; bases with no gene match: 1. CDR3: CASSLTSGRGETQYF. The CDR3 DNA reads as TGTGCCAGCAGTTTAACTAGCGGGAGGGGAGAGACCCAGTACTTC.

Within the sample, this clonotype is medium-sized. The chain combines TRBV6-1 with TRBJ1-6, with TRBD1 as a possible D gene (6 bases). The CDR3 contains 13 residues. CDR1 is MNHNS, CDR2 SASEGT, per germline. V lost 5 bases and J lost 9, with 11 bases in between. Here the CDR3 DNA reads TGTGCCAGCAGTACAGGGCTTGGTTCACCCCTCCACTTT. Translating gives CASSTGLGSPLHF.

The table lists this clonotype with many counts. The chain links TRBV6-1 to TRBJ2-1, with 10 bases aligning to TRBD2. This CDR3 comprises 14 residues. Germline CDR1 MNHNS, CDR2 SASEGT. Trimming took 8 bases from V and 4 from J; bases not matched to a gene: 5. DNA for the CDR3: TGTGCCAGCCGGGAGGGACTAGCGTACAATGAGCAGTTCTTC. Translation: CASREGLAYNEQFF.

On this clonotype itself: A far more abundant clone sits one base away, making this likely a read error. The chain couples TRBV7-9 to TRBJ2-3; TRBD2 matches at 8 bases. The CDR3 is 20 amino acids. Germline CDR1 and CDR2: SEHNR and FQNEAQ (reference sequence). This CDR3 is CARSLHAGIERELRTDTQYF. Written as DNA, the CDR3 is TGTGCCAGAAGCTTACATGCGGGTATTGAGCGGGAGCTTCGCACAGATACGCAGTATTTT.

This clonotype ranks as large. The chain is built from TRBV28 and TRBJ1-5; D not resolved. Trimming cost V 6 bases and J 2 bases, with 14 bases left between them. Per germline, CDR1 MDHEN and CDR2 SYDVKM. The length of the CDR3 is 15 residues. The CDR3 spells CASSLDGMGNQPQHF. As DNA, the CDR3 is TGTGCCAGCAGCTTAGACGGGATGGGCAATCAGCCCCAGCATTTT.

This clonotype was counted many times. The chain has TRBV7-3 and TRBJ2-5; 8 bases fit TRBD1. The V gene end was trimmed by 5 bases and the J gene end by 5 bases; junction bases not matched to a gene: 4. Germline assignment: CDR1 SGHTA and CDR2 FQGTGA. The CDR3 covers 13 residues. The CDR3 bases are TGTGCCAGCAGCATGGGACAGGTGGAGACCCAGTACTTC. It translates to CASSMGQVETQYF.